This entry is about one T cell receptor beta chain. This specimen belongs to a study of blood T cell repertoires in COVID-19. Study background: Both acute and convalescent COVID-19 samples were obtained from the United States, Italy and Spain. The cDNA or gDNA used as material had been derived from T cells, B-cell-depleted T cells, or PBMCs.

Living in 24 US areas, the participants were between roughly 18 and 90 years of age. Germline CDR1 and CDR2: SGHRS and YFSETQ. The CDR3 loop spans 13 amino acids. V dropped 6 bases and J dropped 5 bases, with 14 bases sitting between them. In the original analysis: Estimated nucleated cell counts came from reference gene primer amplification. Here immunoSEQ multiplex PCR was the method, and the copy in TCRdb shows in-frame clones only, minus some. D and trimming come from the DNA, and the V and J calls and clone size come from that table. The table shows 400,000 or so clones, with roughly 88% occurring only once.

This sequence was found in a young man who had recovered from COVID-19. The specimen was PBMCs or T cells enriched from blood (not recorded which). The chain couples TRBV5-1 to TRBJ1-1; D is unresolved. The CDR3 DNA is TGCGCCAGCAAGGACGGGATGGCAACTGAAGCTTTCTTT. It encodes CASKDGMATEAFF.